The rows below give T cell receptor beta chains drawn from one sample of a study of shared clonotypes between healthy human individuals. Clones were sequenced by immunoSEQ multiplex PCR, and TCRdb holds only the in-frame ones, with some missing. This table has fewer than 3 million clones, under 95% appearing once. The material sequenced was naive CD4+ T cells from PBMCs. All receptors derive from a man between 18 and 35 years old in good health. Some clones in this sample may be carry-over from other donors' samples. CDR3s include the opening cysteine and the closing phenylalanine or tryptophan. A D gene is named only where the DNA matches it firmly. The size of a clone is reported for some rows only, either as once, few or many, or as a class for expanded clones.

v_gene	j_gene	abundance	d_gene	CDR3nt	CDR3aa
TRBV7-9	TRBJ2-3	.	.	TGTGCCAGCAGCCCCCTGCGGGCGGGTGGGACCGGAGATACGCAGTATTTT	CASSPLRAGGTGDTQYF
TRBV5-1	TRBJ2-5	.	TRBD1	TGCGCCAGCACCGGGACAGGGGTTCCAGAGACCCAGTACTTC	CASTGTGVPETQYF
TRBV5-1	TRBJ2-6	.	.	TGCGCCAGCAGCTTGGTGGGTCTTCGATCTGGGGCCAACGTCCTGACTTTC	CASSLVGLRSGANVLTF
TRBV6-1	TRBJ1-2	.	.	TGTGCCAGCAGGGCAGGGGCGAGCTATGGCTACACCTTC	CASRAGASYGYTF
TRBV10-1	TRBJ1-5	.	.	TGCGCCAGTCGTACTTTACAGGCTCATAGCAATCAGCCCCAGCATTTT	CASRTLQAHSNQPQHF
TRBV29-1	TRBJ2-1	.	TRBD2	TGCAGCGTCAGAGGACTAGCGGGCTCCTACAATGAGCAGTTCTTC	CSVRGLAGSYNEQFF
TRBV6-6	TRBJ1-2	.	.	TGTGCCAGCAGTTACGGGGGGAACGGCTACACCTTC	CASSYGGNGYTF
TRBV7-3	TRBJ2-3	.	.	TGTGCCAGCAGCTCAATAGCGCTCAGCACAGATACGCAGTATTTT	CASSSIALSTDTQYF
TRBV28	TRBJ2-7	.	TRBD1	TGTGCCAGCAAAACACCGGGACAGGGGAAATACGAGCAGTACTTC	CASKTPGQGKYEQYF
TRBV9	TRBJ2-1	.	TRBD2	TGTGCCAGCAGCGTAACTAGCGGGAGGGTGAATGAGCAGTTCTTC	CASSVTSGRVNEQFF
TRBV11-3	TRBJ1-2	.	TRBD1	TGTGCCAGCAGCACACGGGCAGGGGGAAGGGACTATGGCTACACCTTC	CASSTRAGGRDYGYTF
TRBV6-1	TRBJ2-7	.	TRBD1	TGTGCCAGCAGTGAGCGACGGGACAGGGGGATCTACGAGCAGTACTTC	CASSERRDRGIYEQYF
TRBV4-3	TRBJ2-5	.	.	TGCGCCAGCAGCCAAGAATTAGCGTCTAGGGCCCAGTACTTC	CASSQELASRAQYF
TRBV9	TRBJ2-7	.	.	TGTGCCAGCAGCGTAGAGGGGACCTACGAGCAGTACTTC	CASSVEGTYEQYF
TRBV10-3	TRBJ1-5	.	TRBD1	TGTGCCATCAGTGAGCGGACAGGGAGCAATCAGCCCCAGCATTTT	CAISERTGSNQPQHF
TRBV28	TRBJ2-7	.	TRBD1	TGTGCCAGGATGGGACAGGGGGCTTACGAGCAGTACTTC	CARMGQGAYEQYF
TRBV13	TRBJ2-5	once	.	TGTGCCAGCAGCCCCGAGCGGCCCGCGGCCCAGTACTTC	CASSPERPAAQYF
TRBV6-1	TRBJ1-5	.	TRBD1	TGTGCCAGCAGTCCGACAGGGGGTATCCAGCCCCAGCATTTT	CASSPTGGIQPQHF
TRBV7-9	TRBJ2-3	.	.	TGTGCCAGCAGTGTTCCGGATACGCAGTATTTT	CASSVPDTQYF
TRBV19	TRBJ1-2	.	.	TGTGCCAGTAGCACCGGGACCATACCAGCTAACTATGGCTACACCTTC	CASSTGTIPANYGYTF
TRBV28	TRBJ1-2	.	.	TGTGCCAGCAGCGGGGTGAGGGATGGCTACACCTTC	CASSGVRDGYTF
TRBV6-6	TRBJ2-3	.	TRBD2	TGTGCCAGCAGTTCCTTAGCGGGAGTAACAGATACGCAGTATTTT	CASSSLAGVTDTQYF
TRBV5-6	TRBJ1-1	.	.	TGTGCCAGCAGCTCCGGAGCATCCAGGCGGGCTTTCTTT	CASSSGASRRAFF
TRBV2	TRBJ2-5	.	.	TGTGCCAGCAGTGACCTCAGGGCGGGTCGAGAGACCCAGTACTTC	CASSDLRAGRETQYF
TRBV5-5	TRBJ2-7	.	.	TGTGCCAGCAGCGGGAGTGGTACCTACGAGCAGTACTTC	CASSGSGTYEQYF
TRBV2	TRBJ1-6	.	.	TGTGCCAGCAGTGAAGGCTCACCCCTCCACTTT	CASSEGSPLHF
TRBV5-1	TRBJ2-4	.	TRBD2	TGCGCCAGCAGCCCAACTAGCGGGAGGCACATTCAGTACTTC	CASSPTSGRHIQYF
TRBV6-1	TRBJ1-1	.	.	TGTGCCAGCAGTTTCAGGGCAGGGGCGAACACTGAAGCTTTCTTT	CASSFRAGANTEAFF